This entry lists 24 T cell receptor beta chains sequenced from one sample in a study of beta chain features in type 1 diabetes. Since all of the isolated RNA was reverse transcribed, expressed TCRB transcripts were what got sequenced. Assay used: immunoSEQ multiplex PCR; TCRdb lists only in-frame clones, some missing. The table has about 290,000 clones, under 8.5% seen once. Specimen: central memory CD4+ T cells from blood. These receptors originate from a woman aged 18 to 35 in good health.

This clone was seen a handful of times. The CDR3 DNA reads TGTGCCAGCTCACCACGAGGGGAAAACACCATATATTTT. Translating gives CASSPRGENTIYF. The chain uses TRBV18 and TRBJ1-3; tentative D call: TRBD1 (5 bases). Trimming removed 1 base from V and 6 bases from J, with 7 bases in between. The CDR3 covers 13 residues. Germline V CDR1 and CDR2: KGHSH, LQKENI.

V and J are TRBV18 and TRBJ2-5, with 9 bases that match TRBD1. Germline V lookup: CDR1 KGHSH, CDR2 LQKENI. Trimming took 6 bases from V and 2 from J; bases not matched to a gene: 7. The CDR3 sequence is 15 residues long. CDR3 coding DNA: TGTGCCAGCTCGCAAAACAGGGGGCGGCAAGAGACCCAGTACTTC. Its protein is CASSQNRGRQETQYF.

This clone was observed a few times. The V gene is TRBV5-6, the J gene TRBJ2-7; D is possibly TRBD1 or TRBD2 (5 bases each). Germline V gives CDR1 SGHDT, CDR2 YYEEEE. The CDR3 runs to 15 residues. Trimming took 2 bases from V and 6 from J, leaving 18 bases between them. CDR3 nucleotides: TGTGCCAGCAGCTTAGCGGCCCAGGGAATCAGCGAGCAGTACTTC. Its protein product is CASSLAAQGISEQYF.

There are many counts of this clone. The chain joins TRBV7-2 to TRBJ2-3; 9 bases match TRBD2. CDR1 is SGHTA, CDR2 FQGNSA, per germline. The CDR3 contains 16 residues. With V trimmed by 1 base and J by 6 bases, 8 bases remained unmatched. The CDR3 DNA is TGTGCCAGCAGCTTAGGGCCTAGCGGGGCGGGGGATACGCAGTATTTT. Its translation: CASSLGPSGAGDTQYF.

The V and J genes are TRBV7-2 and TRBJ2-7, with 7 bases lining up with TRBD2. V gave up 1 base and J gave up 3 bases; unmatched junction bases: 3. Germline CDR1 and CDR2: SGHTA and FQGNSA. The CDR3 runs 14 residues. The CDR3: CASSLGGSNYEQYF. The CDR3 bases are TGTGCCAGCAGCTTAGGCGGGAGTAACTACGAGCAGTACTTC.

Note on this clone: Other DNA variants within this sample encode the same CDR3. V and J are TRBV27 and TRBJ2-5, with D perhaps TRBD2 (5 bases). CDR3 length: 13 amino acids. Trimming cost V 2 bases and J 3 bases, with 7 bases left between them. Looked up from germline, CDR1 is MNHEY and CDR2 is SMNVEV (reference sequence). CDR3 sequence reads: CASSLGREETQYF. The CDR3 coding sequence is TGTGCCAGCAGTTTAGGGCGGGAAGAGACCCAGTACTTC.

The CDR3 is CASRPEVGVNYGYTF. CDR3 coding DNA: TGTGCCAGCAGGCCCGAAGTGGGAGTTAACTATGGCTACACCTTC. The rearrangement uses TRBV27 and TRBJ1-2; D unresolved. CDR3 length: 15 residues. Germline V gene sequence: CDR1 MNHEY, CDR2 SMNVEV (reference sequence). V shed 6 bases and J shed 1 base, with 15 bases lying between them.

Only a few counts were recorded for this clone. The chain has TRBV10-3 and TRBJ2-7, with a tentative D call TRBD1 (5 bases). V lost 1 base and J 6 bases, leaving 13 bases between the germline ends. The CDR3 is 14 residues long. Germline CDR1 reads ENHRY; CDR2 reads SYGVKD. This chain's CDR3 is CAISEFQGLGEQYV. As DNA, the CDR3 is TGTGCCATCAGTGAGTTTCAGGGTTTGGGCGAGCAGTACGTC.

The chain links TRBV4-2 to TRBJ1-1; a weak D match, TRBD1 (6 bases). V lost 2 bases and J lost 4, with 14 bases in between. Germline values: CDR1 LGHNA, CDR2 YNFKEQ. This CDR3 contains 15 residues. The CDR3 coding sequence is TGTGCCAGCAGCCAACGGACAGAGTGGGCCACTGAAGCTTTCTTT. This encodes CASSQRTEWATEAFF.

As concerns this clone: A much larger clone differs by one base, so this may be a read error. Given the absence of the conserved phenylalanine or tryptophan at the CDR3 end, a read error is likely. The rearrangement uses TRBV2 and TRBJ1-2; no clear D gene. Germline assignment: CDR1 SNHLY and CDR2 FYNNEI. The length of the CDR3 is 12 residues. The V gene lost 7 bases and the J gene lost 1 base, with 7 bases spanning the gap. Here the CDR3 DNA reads TGTGCCAGCATGGACTTTAACTATGGCTACACCCTC. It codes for CASMDFNYGYTL.

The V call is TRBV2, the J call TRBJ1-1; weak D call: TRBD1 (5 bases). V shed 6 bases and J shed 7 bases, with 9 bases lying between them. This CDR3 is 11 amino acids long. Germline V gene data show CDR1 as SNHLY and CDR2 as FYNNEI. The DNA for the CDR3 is TGTGCCAGCAGCGCACAGGATGAAGCTTTCTTT. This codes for CASSAQDEAFF.

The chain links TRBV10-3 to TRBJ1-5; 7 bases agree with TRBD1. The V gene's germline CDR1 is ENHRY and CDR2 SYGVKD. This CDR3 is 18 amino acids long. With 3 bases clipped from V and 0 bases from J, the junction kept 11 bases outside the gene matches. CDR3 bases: TGTGCCATCAGTGAAGGTCTCGGGACAGTCTATAGCAATCAGCCCCAGCATTTT. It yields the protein CAISEGLGTVYSNQPQHF.

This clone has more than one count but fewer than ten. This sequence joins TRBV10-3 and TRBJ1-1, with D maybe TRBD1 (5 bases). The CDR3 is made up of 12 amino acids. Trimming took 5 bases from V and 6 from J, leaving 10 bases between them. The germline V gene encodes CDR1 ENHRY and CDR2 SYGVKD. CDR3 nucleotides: TGTGCCATCAGTACCTCGGGGGCTGAAGCTTTCTTT. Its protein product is CAISTSGAEAFF.

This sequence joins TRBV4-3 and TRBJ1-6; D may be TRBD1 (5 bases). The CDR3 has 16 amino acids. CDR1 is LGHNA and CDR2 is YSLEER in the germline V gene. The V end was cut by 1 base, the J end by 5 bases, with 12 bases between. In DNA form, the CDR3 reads TGCGCCAGCAGCCAAGCATTTAACAGGAATAATTCACCCCTCCACTTT. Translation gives CASSQAFNRNNSPLHF.

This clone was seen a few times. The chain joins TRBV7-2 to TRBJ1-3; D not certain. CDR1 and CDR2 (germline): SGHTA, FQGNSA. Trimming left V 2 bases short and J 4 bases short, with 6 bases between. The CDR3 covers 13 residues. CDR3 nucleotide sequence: TGTGCCAGCAGCTTACAATCGGGAAACACCATATATTTT. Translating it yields CASSLQSGNTIYF.

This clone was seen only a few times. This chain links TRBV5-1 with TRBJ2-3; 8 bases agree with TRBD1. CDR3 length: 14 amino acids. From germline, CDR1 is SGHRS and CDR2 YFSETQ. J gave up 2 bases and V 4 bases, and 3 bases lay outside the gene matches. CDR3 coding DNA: TGCGCCAGCAGCGCACAGGGGGACACAGATACGCAGTATTTT. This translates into CASSAQGDTDTQYF.

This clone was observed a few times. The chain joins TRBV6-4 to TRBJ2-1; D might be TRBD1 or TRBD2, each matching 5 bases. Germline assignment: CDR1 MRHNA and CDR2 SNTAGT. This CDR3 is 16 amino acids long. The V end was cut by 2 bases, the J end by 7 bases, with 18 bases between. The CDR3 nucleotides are TGTGCCAGCAGTGACCGAGGGGCTGGGAATAGAAATGAGCAGTTCTTC. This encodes CASSDRGAGNRNEQFF.

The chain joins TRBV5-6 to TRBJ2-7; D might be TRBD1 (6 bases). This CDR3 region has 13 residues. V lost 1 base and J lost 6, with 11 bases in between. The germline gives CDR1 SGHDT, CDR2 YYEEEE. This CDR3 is CASSLIQGSEQYV. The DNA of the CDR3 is TGTGCCAGCAGCTTGATACAGGGTTCCGAGCAGTACGTC.

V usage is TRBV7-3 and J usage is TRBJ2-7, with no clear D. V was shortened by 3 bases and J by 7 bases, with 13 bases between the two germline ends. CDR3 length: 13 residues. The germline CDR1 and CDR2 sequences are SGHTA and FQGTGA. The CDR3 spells CASSFRADGEQYF. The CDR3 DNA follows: TGTGCCAGCAGCTTTAGGGCCGATGGAGAGCAGTACTTC.

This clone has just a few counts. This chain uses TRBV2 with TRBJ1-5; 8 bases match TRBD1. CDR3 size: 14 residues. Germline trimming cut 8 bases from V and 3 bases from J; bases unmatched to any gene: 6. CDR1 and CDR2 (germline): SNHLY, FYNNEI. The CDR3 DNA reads TGTGCCAGCGCCGACAGGGGCTCCAATCAGCCCCAGCATTTT. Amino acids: CASADRGSNQPQHF.

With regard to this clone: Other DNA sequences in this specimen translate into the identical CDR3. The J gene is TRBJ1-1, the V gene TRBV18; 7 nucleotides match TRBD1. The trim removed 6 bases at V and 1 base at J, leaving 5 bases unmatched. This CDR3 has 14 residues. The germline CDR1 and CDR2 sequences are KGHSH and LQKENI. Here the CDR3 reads CASSPNRGNTEAFF. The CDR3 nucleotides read TGTGCCAGCTCTCCCAACAGGGGGAACACTGAAGCTTTCTTT.

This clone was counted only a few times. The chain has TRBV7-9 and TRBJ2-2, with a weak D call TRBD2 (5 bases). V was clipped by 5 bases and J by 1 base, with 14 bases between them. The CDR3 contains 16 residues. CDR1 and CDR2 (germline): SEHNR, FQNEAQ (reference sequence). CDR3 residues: CASSPRRTVNTGELFF. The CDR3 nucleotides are TGTGCCAGCAGCCCTAGGAGGACGGTGAACACCGGGGAGCTGTTTTTT. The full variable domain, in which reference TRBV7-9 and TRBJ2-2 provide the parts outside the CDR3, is DTGVSQNPRHKITKRGQNVTFRCDPISEHNRLYWYRQTLGQGPEFLTYFQNEAQLEKSRLLSDRFSAERPKGSFSTLEIQRTEQGDSAMYLCASSPRRTVNTGELFFGEGSRLTVL.

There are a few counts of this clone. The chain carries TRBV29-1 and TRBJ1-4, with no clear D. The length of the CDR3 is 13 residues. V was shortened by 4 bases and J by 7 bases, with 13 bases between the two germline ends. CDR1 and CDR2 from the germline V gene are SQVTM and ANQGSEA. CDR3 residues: CSVGPPGGEKLFF. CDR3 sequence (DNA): TGCAGCGTTGGTCCTCCGGGTGGTGAAAAACTGTTTTTT.

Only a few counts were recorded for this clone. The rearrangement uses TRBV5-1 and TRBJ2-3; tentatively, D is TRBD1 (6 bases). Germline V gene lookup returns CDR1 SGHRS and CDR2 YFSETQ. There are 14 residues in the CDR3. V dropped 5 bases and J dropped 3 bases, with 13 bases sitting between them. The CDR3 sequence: CASRQGIKTDTQYF. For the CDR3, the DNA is TGCGCCAGCAGACAGGGTATTAAGACAGATACGCAGTATTTT.